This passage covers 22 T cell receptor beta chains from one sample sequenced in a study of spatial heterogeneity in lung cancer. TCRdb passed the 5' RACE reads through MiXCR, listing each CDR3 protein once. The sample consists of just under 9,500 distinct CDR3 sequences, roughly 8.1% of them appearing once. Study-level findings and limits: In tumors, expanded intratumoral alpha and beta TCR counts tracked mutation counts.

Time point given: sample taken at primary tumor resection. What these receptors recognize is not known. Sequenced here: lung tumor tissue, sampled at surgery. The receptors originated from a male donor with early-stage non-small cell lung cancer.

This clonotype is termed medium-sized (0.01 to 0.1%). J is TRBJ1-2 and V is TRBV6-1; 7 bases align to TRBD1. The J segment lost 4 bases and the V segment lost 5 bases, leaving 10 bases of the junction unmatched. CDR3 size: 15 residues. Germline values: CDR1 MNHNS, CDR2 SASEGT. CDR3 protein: CASSLRTGSLYGYTF. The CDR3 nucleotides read TGTGCCAGCAGTTTGCGGACAGGAAGTCTCTATGGCTACACCTTC.

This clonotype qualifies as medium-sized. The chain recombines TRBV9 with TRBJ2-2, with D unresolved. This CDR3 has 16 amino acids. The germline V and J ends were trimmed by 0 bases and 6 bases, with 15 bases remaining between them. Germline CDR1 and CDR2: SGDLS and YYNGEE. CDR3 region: CASSVEESRLAGELFF. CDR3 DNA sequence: TGTGCCAGCAGCGTAGAGGAATCTCGGCTGGCCGGGGAGCTGTTTTTT.

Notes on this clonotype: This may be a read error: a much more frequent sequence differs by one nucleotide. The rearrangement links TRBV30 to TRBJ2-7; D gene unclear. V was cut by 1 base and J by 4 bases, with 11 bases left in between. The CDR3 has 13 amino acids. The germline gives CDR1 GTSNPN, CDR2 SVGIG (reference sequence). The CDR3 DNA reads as TGTGCCTGGAGTGGACTGGACGGGTACGAGCAGTACTTC. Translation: CAWSGLDGYEQYF.

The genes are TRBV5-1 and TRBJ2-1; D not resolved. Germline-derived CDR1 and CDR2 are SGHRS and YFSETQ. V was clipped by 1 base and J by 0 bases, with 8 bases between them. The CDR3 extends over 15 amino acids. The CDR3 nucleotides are TGCGCCAGCAGCTTGCAGGAGAGCTCCTACAATGAGCAGTTCTTC. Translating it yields CASSLQESSYNEQFF.

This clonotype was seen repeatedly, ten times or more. Here the CDR3 DNA reads TGTGCCAGCAGTTACAGTCGAGAGACCCAGTACTTC. This encodes CASSYSRETQYF. V usage is TRBV6-2 or TRBV6-3 and J usage is TRBJ2-5; D is unclear. This CDR3 spans 12 amino acids. Germline CDR1 reads MNHEY; CDR2 reads SVGEGT. With 2 bases removed from V and 4 bases from J, the gap between germline ends came to 5 bases.

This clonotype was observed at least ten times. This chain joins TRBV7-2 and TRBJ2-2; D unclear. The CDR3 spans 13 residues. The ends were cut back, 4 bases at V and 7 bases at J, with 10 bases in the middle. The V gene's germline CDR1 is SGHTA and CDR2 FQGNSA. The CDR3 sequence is CASSSNRIGELFF. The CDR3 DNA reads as TGTGCCAGCAGCTCAAACAGAATCGGGGAGCTGTTTTTT.

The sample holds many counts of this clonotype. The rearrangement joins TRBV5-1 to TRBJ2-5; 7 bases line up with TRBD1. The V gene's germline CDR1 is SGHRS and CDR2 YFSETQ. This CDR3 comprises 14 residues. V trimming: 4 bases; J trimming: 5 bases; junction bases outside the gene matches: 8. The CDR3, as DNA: TGCGCCAGCAGCACGACAGGGTTTGGGGAGACCCAGTACTTC. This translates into CASSTTGFGETQYF.

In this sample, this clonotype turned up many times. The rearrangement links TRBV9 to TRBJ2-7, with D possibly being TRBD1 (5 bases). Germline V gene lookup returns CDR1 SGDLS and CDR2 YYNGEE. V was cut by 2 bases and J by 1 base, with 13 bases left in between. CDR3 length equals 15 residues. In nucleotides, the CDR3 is TGTGCCAGCAGCGTGACCCGGCGACAGTCCTACGAGCAGTACTTC. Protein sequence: CASSVTRRQSYEQYF.

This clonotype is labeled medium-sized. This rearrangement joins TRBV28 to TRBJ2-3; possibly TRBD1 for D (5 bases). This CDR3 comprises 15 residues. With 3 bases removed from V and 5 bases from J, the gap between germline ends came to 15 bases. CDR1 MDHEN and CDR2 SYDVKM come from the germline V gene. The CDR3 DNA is TGTGCCAGCAGTTTGATAGGGGATGCGAAAGATACGCAGTATTTT. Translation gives CASSLIGDAKDTQYF. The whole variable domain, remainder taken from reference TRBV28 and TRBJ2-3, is DVKVTQSSRYLVKRTGEKVFLECVQDMDHENMFWYRQDPGLGLRLIYFSYDVKMKEKGDIPEGYSVSREKKERFSLILESASTNQTSMYLCASSLIGDAKDTQYFGPGTRLTVL.

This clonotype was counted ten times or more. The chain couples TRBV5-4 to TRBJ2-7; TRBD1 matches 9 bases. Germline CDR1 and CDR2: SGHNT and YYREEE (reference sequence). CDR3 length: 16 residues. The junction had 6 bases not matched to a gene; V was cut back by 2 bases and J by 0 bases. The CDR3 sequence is CASSFKGQGRSYEQYF. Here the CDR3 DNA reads TGTGCCAGCAGCTTCAAGGGACAGGGACGCTCCTACGAGCAGTACTTC.

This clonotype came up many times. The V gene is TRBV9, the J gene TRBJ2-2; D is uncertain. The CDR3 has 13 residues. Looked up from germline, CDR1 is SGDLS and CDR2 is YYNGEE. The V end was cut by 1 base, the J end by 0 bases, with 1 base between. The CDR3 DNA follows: TGTGCCAGCAGCGTAACGAACACCGGGGAGCTGTTTTTT. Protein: CASSVTNTGELFF. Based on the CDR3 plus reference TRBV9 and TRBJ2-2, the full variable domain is DSGVTQTPKHLITATGQRVTLRCSPRSGDLSVYWYQQSLDQGLQFLIQYYNGEERAKGNILERFSAQQFPDLHSELNLSSLELGDSALYFCASSVTNTGELFFGEGSRLTVL.

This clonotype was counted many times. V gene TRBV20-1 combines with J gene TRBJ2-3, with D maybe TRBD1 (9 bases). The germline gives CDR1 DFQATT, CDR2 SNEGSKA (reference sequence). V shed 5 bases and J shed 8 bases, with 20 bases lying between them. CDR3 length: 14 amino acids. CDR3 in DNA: TGCAGTGCTGGATTAGCGGGGACAGGGTCTACGCAGTATTTT. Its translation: CSAGLAGTGSTQYF.

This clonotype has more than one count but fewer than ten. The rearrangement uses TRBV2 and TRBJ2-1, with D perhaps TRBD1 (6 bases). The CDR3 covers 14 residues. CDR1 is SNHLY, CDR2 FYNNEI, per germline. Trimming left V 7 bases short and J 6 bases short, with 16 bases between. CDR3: CASMVWAGVNEQFF. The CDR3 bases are TGTGCCAGCATGGTATGGGCAGGGGTCAATGAGCAGTTCTTC.

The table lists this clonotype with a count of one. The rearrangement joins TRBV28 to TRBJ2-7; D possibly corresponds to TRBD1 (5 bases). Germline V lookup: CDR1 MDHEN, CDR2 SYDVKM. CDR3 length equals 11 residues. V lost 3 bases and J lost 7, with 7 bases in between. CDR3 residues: CASSFRQEQYF. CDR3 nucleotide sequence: TGTGCCAGCAGTTTTCGACAGGAGCAGTACTTC. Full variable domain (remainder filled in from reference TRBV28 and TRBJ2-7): DVKVTQSSRYLVKRTGEKVFLECVQDMDHENMFWYRQDPGLGLRLIYFSYDVKMKEKGDIPEGYSVSREKKERFSLILESASTNQTSMYLCASSFRQEQYFGPGTRLTVT.

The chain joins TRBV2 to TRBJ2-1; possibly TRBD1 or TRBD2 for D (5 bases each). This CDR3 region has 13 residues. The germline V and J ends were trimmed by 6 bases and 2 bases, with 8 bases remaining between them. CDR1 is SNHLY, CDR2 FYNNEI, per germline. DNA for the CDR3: TGTGCCAGCAGCCGGGACGCCTACAATGAGCAGTTCTTC. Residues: CASSRDAYNEQFF.

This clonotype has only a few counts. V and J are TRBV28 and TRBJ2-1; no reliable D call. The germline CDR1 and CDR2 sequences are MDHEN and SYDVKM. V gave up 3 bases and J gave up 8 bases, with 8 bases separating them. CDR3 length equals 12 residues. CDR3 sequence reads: CASSFVVDEQFF. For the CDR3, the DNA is TGTGCCAGCAGTTTCGTGGTCGATGAGCAGTTCTTC.

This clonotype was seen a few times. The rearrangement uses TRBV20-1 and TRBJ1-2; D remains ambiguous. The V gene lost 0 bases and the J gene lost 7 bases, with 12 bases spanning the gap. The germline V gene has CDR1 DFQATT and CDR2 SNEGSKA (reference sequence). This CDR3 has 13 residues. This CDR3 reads CSARDNRGRGYTF. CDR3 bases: TGCAGTGCTAGAGATAACAGAGGCCGTGGCTACACCTTC.

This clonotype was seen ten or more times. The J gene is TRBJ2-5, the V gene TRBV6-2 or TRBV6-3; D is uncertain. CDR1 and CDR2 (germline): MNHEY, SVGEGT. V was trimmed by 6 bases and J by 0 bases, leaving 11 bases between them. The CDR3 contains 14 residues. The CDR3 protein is CASRRNWNQETQYF. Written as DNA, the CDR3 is TGTGCCAGCAGACGCAACTGGAACCAAGAGACCCAGTACTTC.

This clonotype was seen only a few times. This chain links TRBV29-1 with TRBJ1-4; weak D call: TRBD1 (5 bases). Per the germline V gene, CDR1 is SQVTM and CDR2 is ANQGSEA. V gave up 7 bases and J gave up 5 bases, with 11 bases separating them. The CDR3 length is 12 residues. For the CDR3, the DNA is TGCAGCGGATACGGGGGGAATGAAAAACTGTTTTTT. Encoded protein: CSGYGGNEKLFF.

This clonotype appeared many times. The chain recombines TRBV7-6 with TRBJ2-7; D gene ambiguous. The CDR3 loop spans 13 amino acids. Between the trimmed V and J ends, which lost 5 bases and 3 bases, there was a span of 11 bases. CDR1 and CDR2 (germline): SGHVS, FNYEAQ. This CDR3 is CASSPGPNYEQYF. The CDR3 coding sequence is TGTGCCAGCAGCCCCGGCCCGAACTACGAGCAGTACTTC.

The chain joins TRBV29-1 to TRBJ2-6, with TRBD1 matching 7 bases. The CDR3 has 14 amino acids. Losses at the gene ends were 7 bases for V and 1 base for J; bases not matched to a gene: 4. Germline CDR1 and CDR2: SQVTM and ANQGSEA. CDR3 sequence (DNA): TGCAGCGCTCGGGACAGTTCTGGGGCCAACGTCCTGACTTTC. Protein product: CSARDSSGANVLTF.

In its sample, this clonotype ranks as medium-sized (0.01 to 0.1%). Here the CDR3 reads CASSSTWGTEAFF. CDR3 nucleotide sequence: TGCGCCAGCAGCTCGACCTGGGGCACTGAAGCTTTCTTT. V is TRBV5-1 and J is TRBJ1-1; D is ambiguous. V was cut by 3 bases and J by 4 bases, with 10 bases left in between. This CDR3 spans 13 amino acids. Germline CDR1 and CDR2: SGHRS and YFSETQ. The variable domain in full, completed from reference TRBV5-1 and TRBJ1-1, reads KAGVTQTPRYLIKTRGQQVTLSCSPISGHRSVSWYQQTPGQGLQFLFEYFSETQRNKGNFPGRFSGRQFSNSRSEMNVSTLELGDSALYLCASSSTWGTEAFFGQGTRLTVV.